This T cell receptor beta chain was documented in a study of blood T cells in healthy people across ages (dated by TCRdb to the mid-2010s). Study-wide context: In model experiments, roughly one uniquely barcoded TCR beta cDNA molecule per two T cells was captured by template switching. Age-related changes in TCR beta repertoire diversity were measured in the study by deep sequencing normalized with unique cDNA molecular identifiers. The donors were split into four age groups: young (average approximately 16 years), middle-aged (roughly 39), aged (over 55) and long-lived (over 75). To avoid experimental bias, donors of different ages were spread randomly across the sequencing lanes. Two additional independent replicas of 1 million unique cDNA reads from the same blood draw were analyzed for two donors (one aged 18 to 30 and one aged 80 or older).

The library was produced with 5' RACE. The sequencing machine was an Illumina HiSeq 2500. A second roughly 6 to 12 cycle PCR used a sample-barcoded 5' primer and a J-beta primer mix. A unique molecular identifier was introduced onto each TCR beta cDNA molecule by a template-switch 5' adaptor carrying 12 random nucleotides. Each sample yielded at least 2.5 million CDR3-containing paired-end reads. First-strand cDNA synthesis was performed from all RNA using the Mint cDNA synthesis kit, with priming by a TRBC-specific oligonucleotide. Following uracil-DNA glycosylase treatment, all cDNA underwent a first 18-cycle PCR with the universal primers M1SS and BC2_uni_R. The study's own analysis went as follows. Each sample was normalized by randomly selecting 1 million high-quality reads, each carrying a distinct molecular identifier. Instead of being binned into consensus sequences, reads with shared molecular identifiers were discarded. MiTCR, run with a Q25 quality threshold and the strictest error-elimination algorithm, handled CDR3 identification, clonotype clustering and error correction. Lower-bound total TCR beta diversity was estimated with a nonparametric unseen species model using Euler transformation. TCRdb applied fastp at Q25 and MiXCR to the public reads, then kept only in-frame beta chains. Duplicate CDR3 protein sequences are folded into a single record with the most common DNA and genes. For this entry, the V and J calls and clone size follow TCRdb and not the study's own pipeline. Across this sample there are 1.5 million or so distinct CDR3 sequences, with 35% to 45% seen only once. Of the sample, 4% falls within the top ten clones.

The roughly 39 donors, aged about 6 to 95 years, were systemically healthy Caucasian individuals from Russia. Each donor gave ten milliliters of peripheral blood, collected into EDTA-treated Vacutainer tubes. Ficoll-Paque density-gradient centrifugation was used to isolate PBMCs, with at least 7 million per sample. Trizol reagent was used to extract total RNA from PBMCs, with at least 6 micrograms per sample. For every donor, an aliquot of PBMCs went through flow cytometry to measure the percentages of naive CD45RAhigh/CD27high T cells. Reading from cysteine to phenylalanine, the CDR3 counts 13 amino acids. Only the CDR3 DNA is retained, 39 bases long and in frame from the first base. V was cut back by 7 bases and J by 4 bases, leaving a gap of 11 bases between them. The germline V gene encodes CDR1 SQVTM and CDR2 ANQGSEA. General study outcomes and caveats: As age increased, observed TCR beta diversity per million T cells dropped in a roughly linear way, and a significant reduction was already evident by age 40. The percentage of naive T cells measured by flow cytometry correlated strongly with observed TCR beta diversity. Compared with the aged group, the long-lived group had more naive CD4+ T cells, fewer expanded clones and increased TCR diversity, suggesting age selection. Donor CMV infection status was unknown, potentially confounding age-related changes in expanded clonotypes. Because profiling used bulk unsorted PBMCs, naive and antigen-experienced compartments could not be compared conclusively. Estimates of total diversity based on one million sequenced T cells were regarded as lower bounds and as underestimates.

This clonotype occurred a few times. This clone's antigen is unknown. No qualities accompany the bases; no much larger clone lies one base away. This chain joins TRBV29-1 to TRBJ2-6; no D gene call is confident. This receptor was obtained from a woman under 30 in good health. The sample taken for sequencing was blood. The CDR3 region has the sequence CSAPVSGANVLTF. The DNA sequence reads TGCAGCGCCCCGGTTTCAGGGGCCAACGTCCTGACTTTC. The full variable domain, completed from the reference TRBV29-1 and TRBJ2-6 proteins outside the CDR3, reads SAVISQKPSRDICQRGTSLTIQCQVDSQVTMMFWYRQQPGQSLTLIATANQGSEATYESGFVIDKFPISRPNLTFSTLTVSNMSPEDSSIYLCSAPVSGANVLTFGAGSRLTVL.